This T cell receptor beta chain was captured in a study of beta chain features in type 1 diabetes. V lost 5 bases, J lost 6 bases, and 12 bases stayed unmatched. The CDR3 extends over 16 amino acids. Germline lookup yields CDR1 SGHTA and CDR2 FQGNSA. This clone has just a few counts. The antigen is undetermined. By way of CD45RO/CCR7/CD25/CD127/CD95/CD27, the CD4+ regulatory, stem cell-like memory, central memory and naive cells were sorted. Findings of the study overall: The study notes PCR might favor shorter templates equally in patients and controls. Over-representation of high TCR-expressing cells was a possible consequence of cDNA sequencing. Within each of all four CD4+ subsets, Type 1 diabetes patients had TCRB CDR3s that were moderately but significantly shorter.

Reverse transcription of all isolated RNA meant that expressed TCRB transcripts were sequenced. Clones were sequenced by immunoSEQ multiplex PCR, and TCRdb holds only the in-frame ones, with some missing. The sample includes about 660,000 clones, around 15% seen only once; the top ten take 0.035% to 0.045%. V is TRBV7-2 and J is TRBJ2-7; 11 bases are a match to TRBD2. Sequencing was performed on naive CD4+ T cells from blood. This clonotype was sampled from a man aged 18 to 29 with type 1 diabetes. CDR3 in DNA: TGTGCCAGCAGCCAAATAGCGGGAGGGTATGTAGGCGAGCAGTACTTC. Its translation: CASSQIAGGYVGEQYF.